The 5 T cell receptor beta chains reported below all come from one sample, sequenced in a study of CD8 T cells in ankylosing spondylitis. TCRdb used MiXCR to reprocess the 5' RACE reads, holding one entry per CDR3 protein. This table has hundreds of thousands of distinct CDR3 sequences, 10% to 13% appearing once. Material for sequencing was blood, either unsorted or a sorted T cell fraction (not recorded which). Receptors were obtained from a male donor with ankylosing spondylitis or in good health (not recorded which).

Ten or more counts support this clonotype. The chain has TRBV12-3 or TRBV12-4 and TRBJ2-1; D ambiguous. CDR3 length: 11 amino acids. Trimming pared 4 bases from V and 6 bases from J, leaving 4 bases between. The CDR3 DNA reads TGTGCCAGCAGTTACTCCAATGAGCAGTTCTTC. Amino acid sequence: CASSYSNEQFF.

This clonotype has a count of ten or more. V usage is TRBV12-3 or TRBV12-4 and J usage is TRBJ1-6; D call uncertain. The V end lost 4 bases, the J end lost 5 bases, and 12 bases lay between the germline ends. CDR3 length equals 15 residues. The CDR3 DNA reads TGTGCCAGCAGTTCCATGTCAGGAGATAATTCACCCCTCCACTTT. This translates into CASSSMSGDNSPLHF.

This clonotype was picked up many times. The chain recombines TRBV5-1 with TRBJ2-7; D is perhaps TRBD1 (5 bases). V gave up 1 base and J gave up 2 bases, with 13 bases separating them. The germline V gene has CDR1 SGHRS and CDR2 YFSETQ. The CDR3 extends over 15 amino acids. In nucleotides, the CDR3 is TGCGCCAGCAGCTTGAACATCCGACAGCCCTACGAGCAGTACTTC. Its protein product is CASSLNIRQPYEQYF.

This clonotype was counted a few times. This chain links TRBV20-1 with TRBJ1-2, with a weak D call TRBD1 (6 bases). CDR1 and CDR2 from the germline V gene are DFQATT and SNEGSKA (reference sequence). Trimming shortened V by 6 bases and J by 4 bases, and 18 bases separated the two germline ends. This CDR3 has 14 amino acids. The CDR3 nucleotides are TGCAGTGCCCCCTCCCCGGGGGCGATCTATGGCTACACCTTC. This encodes CSAPSPGAIYGYTF.

This clonotype appeared many times. The gene calls are TRBV27 and TRBJ2-5; no firm D call. The V end was cut by 1 base, the J end by 2 bases, with 11 bases between. The CDR3 consists of 15 residues. Germline-derived CDR1 and CDR2 are MNHEY and SMNVEV (reference sequence). CDR3 bases: TGTGCCAGCAGTTTATACTCCACGCTTCAAGAGACCCAGTACTTC. Amino acids: CASSLYSTLQETQYF.